Following are 4 T cell receptor beta chains from one sample sequenced in a study of blood T cell repertoires in COVID-19. Assay used: immunoSEQ multiplex PCR; TCRdb lists only in-frame clones, some missing. The sample holds some 130,000 clones, 84% seen once. Sample: PBMCs or T cells enriched from blood (not recorded which). These receptors were taken from a man in his forties with acute COVID-19.

V usage is TRBV2 and J usage is TRBJ1-2, with TRBD1 identical over 9 bases. The CDR3 spans 14 residues. Germline CDR1 is SNHLY and CDR2 is FYNNEI. The V and J ends lost 6 bases and 4 bases, in that order; junction bases with no gene match: 6. CDR3: CASSRGQGSYGYTF. The CDR3 bases are TGTGCCAGCAGCCGGGGACAGGGATCCTATGGCTACACCTTC.

The chain couples TRBV13 to TRBJ1-6; TRBD1 matches 7 bases. V was clipped by 11 bases and J by 7 bases; unmatched bases: 8. Germline V gene lookup returns CDR1 PRHDT and CDR2 FYEKMQ (reference sequence). The CDR3 has 13 amino acids. CDR3 sequence reads: CASSRDRNSPLHF. The CDR3 DNA reads as TGTGCCTCCTCCCGGGACAGAAATTCACCCCTCCACTTT.

The chain employs TRBV6-1 and TRBJ1-5, with TRBD1 matching over 8 bases. Germline CDR1 is MNHNS and CDR2 is SASEGT. Trimming took 3 bases from V and 5 from J; bases not matched to a gene: 6. CDR3 size: 15 residues. CDR3 residues: CASSETGQGDQPQHF. In nucleotides, the CDR3 is TGTGCCAGCAGTGAGACCGGACAGGGAGATCAGCCCCAGCATTTT.

The chain links TRBV19 to TRBJ1-2, with a tentative D call TRBD1 (5 bases). Trimming pared 3 bases from V and 4 bases from J, leaving 18 bases between. The CDR3 covers 16 residues. Germline V lookup: CDR1 LNHDA, CDR2 SQIVND (reference sequence). The CDR3 DNA reads TGTGCCAGTAGTATTACGGTCAGGGCAAGCAGCTATGGCTACACCTTC. Residues: CASSITVRASSYGYTF. Looking up the rest from reference TRBV19 and TRBJ1-2 gives the full variable domain: DGGITQSPKYLFRKEGQNVTLSCEQNLNHDAMYWYRQDPGQGLRLIYYSQIVNDFQKGDIAEGYSVSREKKESFPLTVTSAQKNPTAFYLCASSITVRASSYGYTFGSGTRLTVV.